This note documents a single T cell receptor (beta chain) sequence. Library preparation (for TCRbeta) was performed with unique molecular identifiers. MiXCR, run by TCRdb on the PCR reads, gives a single entry per CDR3 protein. The table has approximately 510,000 distinct CDR3 sequences, around 19% seen once. This record belongs to a study of T-cell reconstitution after alpha-beta-depleted transplantation in children. Germline V gene lookup returns CDR1 LGHDT and CDR2 YNNKEL (reference sequence). Trimming cost V 4 bases and J 6 bases; bases outside gene matches: 6. This CDR3 is 14 amino acids long. This TCR derives from a human donor who donated a stem cell graft to a child with acute lymphoblastic leukemia. The chain carries TRBV3-1 and TRBJ1-1; 9 bases are a match to TRBD1. The source material was PBMCs from the stem cell graft donor, sampled from the stem cell graft. The CDR3 nucleotides are TGTGCCAGCAGCCGCCAGGACAGGGGTTCTGAAGCTTTCTTT. Translating gives CASSRQDRGSEAFF.